This record concerns one T cell receptor beta chain sequence. The data were taken from a study of technical replicates of blood from several donors. CDR1 is MRHNA, CDR2 SNTAGT, per germline. This CDR3 spans 14 amino acids. Trimming removed 2 bases at V and 9 bases at J, with 11 bases between. Some clones are missing from TCRdb's copy, which holds only in-frame ones; the method was immunoSEQ multiplex PCR. The data contain 56,000 or so clones, about 95% of them singletons. Sample: PBMCs. This chain connects TRBV6-4 to TRBJ1-6; possible D gene TRBD1, 5 bases. This receptor was identified in a human donor in good health. Some clones in this sample may be carry-over from other donors' samples. The DNA for the CDR3 is TGTGCCAGCAGTGACCAGGGTGTGGGTTCACCCCTCCACTTT. Translated: CASSDQGVGSPLHF.